The 27 T cell receptor beta chains given below trace back to one sample, sequenced in a study of T cell changes during pregnancy in multiple sclerosis. The assay was immunoSEQ multiplex PCR, and TCRdb's table has in-frame clones only and misses some. The sample includes 80,000 to 130,000 clones, more than 80% of them seen just once. The input for sequencing was peripheral blood, taken in the second trimester of pregnancy. These receptors came from a female donor with multiple sclerosis, enrolled in a pregnancy study.

J is TRBJ2-6 and V is TRBV5-6; 7 nucleotides match TRBD2. Germline values: CDR1 SGHDT, CDR2 YYEEEE. Trimming removed 4 bases from V and 2 bases from J; junction bases left unmatched: 6. The CDR3 totals 16 residues. The CDR3 bases are TGTGCCAGCAGCCTCCAGCGGGGAACTGGGGCCAACGTCCTGACTTTC. The encoded protein is CASSLQRGTGANVLTF. Full variable domain (outside the CDR3, taken from reference TRBV5-6 and TRBJ2-6): DAGVTQSPTHLIKTRGQQVTLRCSPKSGHDTVSWYQQALGQGPQFIFQYYEEEERQRGNFPDRFSGHQFPNYSSELNVNALLLGDSALYLCASSLQRGTGANVLTFGAGSRLTVL.

This clone has a handful of counts. The chain has TRBV19 and TRBJ1-2; 7 bases align to TRBD1. The CDR3 runs 14 residues. The V and J ends lost 4 bases and 8 bases, in that order; junction bases with no gene match: 10. CDR1 LNHDA and CDR2 SQIVND come from the germline V gene (reference sequence). CDR3 bases: TGTGCCAGTAGTAGAGGCCTCGGGACAGACGGCTACACCTTC. Residues: CASSRGLGTDGYTF.

The chain couples TRBV6-6 to TRBJ1-4; possibly TRBD1 for D (6 bases). The CDR3 extends over 16 amino acids. Trimming left V 0 bases short and J 4 bases short, with 12 bases between. Germline V gene lookup returns CDR1 MNHNY and CDR2 SVGAGI (reference sequence). The CDR3 DNA is TGTGCCAGCAGTTACTCGATTCCACAGGGTAATGAAAAACTGTTTTTT. The encoded protein is CASSYSIPQGNEKLFF.

V and J are TRBV19 and TRBJ2-6; the match to TRBD2 covers 7 bases. The CDR3 is 16 amino acids. The ends lost 3 bases at V and 2 bases at J; junction bases unmatched: 4. The V gene's germline CDR1 is LNHDA and CDR2 SQIVND (reference sequence). The DNA for the CDR3 is TGTGCCAGTAGTATCACGGGAGGACCTGGGGCCAACGTCCTGACTTTC. Translating gives CASSITGGPGANVLTF.

The chain links TRBV2 to TRBJ2-4, with TRBD1 as a possible D gene (5 bases). Looked up from germline, CDR1 is SNHLY and CDR2 is FYNNEI. V dropped 6 bases and J dropped 5 bases, with 11 bases sitting between them. The length of the CDR3 is 13 residues. The CDR3 sequence is CASSRVGQNIQYF. For the CDR3, the DNA is TGTGCCAGCAGCCGAGTGGGGCAAAACATTCAGTACTTC.

This chain links TRBV28 with TRBJ1-2; TRBD1 might be the D (5 bases). Trimming removed 2 bases from V and 7 bases from J, with 8 bases in between. Germline V CDR1 and CDR2: MDHEN, SYDVKM. The CDR3 is 12 amino acids. The CDR3 nucleotides read TGTGCCAGCAGTTTACTGGGGGGTGGCTACACCTTC. This gives the protein CASSLLGGGYTF.

This chain uses TRBV19 with TRBJ2-7; 9 bases agree with TRBD1. Germline trimming cut 10 bases from V and 2 bases from J; bases unmatched to any gene: 3. This CDR3 spans 12 amino acids. Germline lookup yields CDR1 LNHDA and CDR2 SQIVND (reference sequence). The CDR3 loop reads CATRQGAYEQYF. CDR3 in DNA: TGTGCCACTAGACAGGGGGCCTACGAGCAGTACTTC.

The chain combines TRBV6-5 with TRBJ1-1; no reliable D call. CDR1 MNHEY and CDR2 SVGAGI come from the germline V gene. The CDR3 contains 12 residues. V was clipped by 4 bases and J by 7 bases, with 10 bases between them. CDR3 nucleotide sequence: TGTGCCAGCAGTTCCGTGGGGAGTGAAGCTTTCTTT. Amino acids: CASSSVGSEAFF.

This chain's CDR3 is CASSVGGQWDEQYF. In DNA, the CDR3 is TGTGCCAGCAGCGTAGGGGGACAGTGGGACGAGCAGTACTTC. The J gene is TRBJ2-7, the V gene TRBV9, with TRBD1 matching 7 bases. The V gene end was trimmed by 0 bases and the J gene end by 5 bases; junction bases not matched to a gene: 5. The CDR3 contains 14 residues. Germline V gene data show CDR1 as SGDLS and CDR2 as YYNGEE.

This chain joins TRBV6-5 and TRBJ1-4; 10 nucleotides agree with TRBD1. CDR1 is MNHEY and CDR2 is SVGAGI in the germline V gene. This CDR3 is built from 14 residues. V shed 6 bases and J 8 bases; nucleotides not matched to a gene: 6. The chain's CDR3 is CASSDRGLGEKLFF. The CDR3 DNA reads TGTGCCAGCAGCGACAGGGGGCTTGGGGAAAAACTGTTTTTT.

V usage is TRBV30 and J usage is TRBJ1-5; tentatively, D is TRBD1 (5 bases). Looked up from germline, CDR1 is GTSNPN and CDR2 is SVGIG (reference sequence). The CDR3 runs 13 residues. Trimming took off 1 base at V and 7 bases at J, with 11 bases between the two ends. The chain's CDR3 is CAWSAGGGQPQHF. The CDR3 DNA sequence: TGTGCCTGGAGTGCGGGGGGTGGGCAGCCCCAGCATTTT.

This rearrangement joins TRBV2 to TRBJ2-7; possibly TRBD2 for D (6 bases). The CDR3 length is 13 residues. Germline V gene data show CDR1 as SNHLY and CDR2 as FYNNEI. Trimming cost V 8 bases and J 3 bases, with 14 bases left between them. DNA for the CDR3: TGTGCCAGCGGGATCTCGGGGGTCTACGAGCAGTACTTC. This gives the protein CASGISGVYEQYF.

The genes are TRBV19 and TRBJ1-1; D not resolved. Trimming pared 3 bases from V and 1 base from J, leaving 6 bases between. This CDR3 has 13 amino acids. CDR1 is LNHDA and CDR2 is SQIVND in the germline V gene (reference sequence). CDR3 sequence reads: CASSIEGNTEAFF. CDR3 sequence (DNA): TGTGCCAGTAGTATCGAGGGGAACACTGAAGCTTTCTTT.

V and J are TRBV7-9 and TRBJ1-5; D is ambiguous. V was shortened by 5 bases and J by 0 bases, with 23 bases between the two germline ends. Germline V lookup: CDR1 SEHNR, CDR2 FQNEAQ (reference sequence). The CDR3 spans 19 residues. The CDR3 sequence is CASSTEMWSTMYSNQPQHF. CDR3 nucleotides: TGTGCCAGCAGCACCGAGATGTGGTCAACGATGTATAGCAATCAGCCCCAGCATTTT.

The chain uses TRBV4-1 and TRBJ2-7; tentatively, D is TRBD2 (8 bases). V was trimmed by 4 bases and J by 2 bases, leaving 24 bases between them. The germline V gene has CDR1 MGHRA and CDR2 YSYEKL. This CDR3 has 18 residues. CDR3 DNA: TGCGCCAGCAGCCGCGATTCGGGGGGGACAGCTTTACCCTACGAGCAGTACTTC. This gives the protein CASSRDSGGTALPYEQYF.

The chain combines TRBV25-1 with TRBJ1-1; weak D call: TRBD1 (5 bases). This CDR3 is 15 amino acids long. Trimming pared 3 bases from V and 4 bases from J, leaving 15 bases between. Germline V gene data show CDR1 as MGHDK and CDR2 as SYGVNS. The CDR3 DNA reads as TGTGCCAGCAGTGAGACGGGACTTTACAGCACTGAAGCTTTCTTT. This sequence encodes CASSETGLYSTEAFF.

The rearrangement uses TRBV19 and TRBJ2-3; 9 nucleotides align to TRBD2. CDR1 LNHDA and CDR2 SQIVND come from the germline V gene (reference sequence). The CDR3 covers 15 residues. The ends lost 3 bases at V and 5 bases at J; junction bases unmatched: 6. In DNA, the CDR3 is TGTGCCAGTAGTATTGGCGGGGGGGAGGAAGATACGCAGTATTTT. It is translated as CASSIGGGEEDTQYF.

This chain links TRBV29-1 with TRBJ1-2; D gene ambiguous. The germline gives CDR1 SQVTM, CDR2 ANQGSEA. This CDR3 has 11 residues. V lost 0 bases and J lost 11, with 10 bases in between. The CDR3 loop is CSVEDQEGYTF. In DNA form, the CDR3 reads TGCAGCGTTGAAGATCAGGAGGGATACACCTTC.

Only one count was recorded for this clone. The chain couples TRBV6-1 to TRBJ1-2; D not certain. The CDR3 has 13 amino acids. The V and J ends lost 10 bases and 6 bases respectively, with 18 bases between them. Germline values: CDR1 MNHNS, CDR2 SASEGT. The CDR3 bases are TGTGCCACTCCGACCACGGACGGGGATGGCTACACCTTC. This gives the protein CATPTTDGDGYTF.

The chain recombines TRBV30 with TRBJ2-7, with D possibly matching TRBD1 (6 bases). Per the germline V gene, CDR1 is GTSNPN and CDR2 is SVGIG (reference sequence). CDR3 length: 15 amino acids. The V and J ends lost 4 bases and 4 bases respectively, with 20 bases between them. CDR3 bases: TGTGCCTGGATGGGTGCTAGGACAGCAGGGTACGAGCAGTACTTC. Amino acid sequence: CAWMGARTAGYEQYF.

CDR3: CASSLQAPNQPQHF. Here the CDR3 DNA reads TGTGCCAGCAGCTTACAGGCCCCCAATCAGCCCCAGCATTTT. V and J are TRBV7-9 and TRBJ1-5; D is uncertain. In germline, CDR1 is SEHNR, CDR2 FQNEAQ (reference sequence). Trimming shortened V by 2 bases and J by 3 bases, and 8 bases separated the two germline ends. CDR3 length equals 14 residues.

The rearrangement links TRBV27 to TRBJ1-2; 9 bases are a match to TRBD1. There are 13 residues in the CDR3. Germline CDR1 MNHEY, CDR2 SMNVEV (reference sequence). V lost 9 bases to trimming and J lost 4 bases; unmatched junction nucleotides: 6. The chain's CDR3 is CASTGGASYGYTF. The DNA of the CDR3 is TGTGCCAGTACAGGGGGCGCCTCCTATGGCTACACCTTC.

The CDR3 region is CASSLVGTDSTDTQYF. Written as DNA, the CDR3 is TGCGCCAGCAGCTTGGTGGGGACAGATAGCACAGATACGCAGTATTTT. This rearrangement joins TRBV5-1 to TRBJ2-3, with TRBD1 matching 7 bases. Germline CDR1 SGHRS, CDR2 YFSETQ. V shed 0 bases and J 0 bases; nucleotides not matched to a gene: 4. This CDR3 has 16 amino acids.

The chain recombines TRBV9 with TRBJ2-3; D might be TRBD2 (5 bases). Germline-derived CDR1 and CDR2 are SGDLS and YYNGEE. This CDR3 spans 14 amino acids. V shed 0 bases and J shed 1 base, with 6 bases lying between them. The CDR3 here is CASSVEAGTDTQYF. The CDR3 bases are TGTGCCAGCAGCGTAGAAGCGGGCACAGATACGCAGTATTTT.

The chain combines TRBV5-4 with TRBJ1-2, with TRBD1 matching 7 bases. The CDR3 has 14 amino acids. The trim removed 3 bases at V and 3 bases at J, leaving 5 bases unmatched. The germline V gene encodes CDR1 SGHNT and CDR2 YYREEE (reference sequence). The CDR3 loop is CASSSQGIDYGYTF. The CDR3 nucleotides read TGTGCCAGCAGCTCACAGGGGATCGACTATGGCTACACCTTC. Using reference TRBV5-4 and TRBJ1-2 for the parts outside the CDR3, the full variable domain is ETGVTQSPTHLIKTRGQQVTLRCSSQSGHNTVSWYQQALGQGPQFIFQYYREEENGRGNFPPRFSGLQFPNYSSELNVNALELDDSALYLCASSSQGIDYGYTFGSGTRLTVV.

V usage is TRBV27 and J usage is TRBJ2-2, with TRBD2 matching over 8 bases. The J segment lost 2 bases and the V segment lost 2 bases, leaving 4 bases of the junction unmatched. This CDR3 has 16 amino acids. The germline gives CDR1 MNHEY, CDR2 SMNVEV (reference sequence). CDR3 DNA: TGTGCCAGCAGTTTACCTGGACTAGCAAACACCGGGGAGCTGTTTTTT. This gives the protein CASSLPGLANTGELFF.

The chain combines TRBV27 with TRBJ2-5; D ambiguous. CDR1 MNHEY and CDR2 SMNVEV come from the germline V gene (reference sequence). The CDR3 spans 15 residues. V gave up 6 bases and J gave up 5 bases, with 19 bases separating them. For the CDR3, the DNA is TGTGCCAGCAGCTTAGGCCCCAGATCCCGTGAGACCCAGTACTTC. Translation: CASSLGPRSRETQYF.